This T cell receptor (beta chain) was identified during a study of multiple sclerosis patients with progressive multifocal leukoencephalopathy. Time point given: time of PML onset. This table comes from immunoSEQ multiplex PCR, and its TCRdb copy is limited to in-frame clones, with some not included. The repertoire holds approximately 35,000 clones, with about 90% as singletons. V lost 5 bases and J lost 4, with 15 bases in between. The CDR3 consists of 15 residues. Germline V gene lookup returns CDR1 SGHTA and CDR2 FQGNSA. The chain has TRBV7-2 and TRBJ1-3; D may be TRBD1 (6 bases). The sequence derives from a human donor with progressive multifocal leukoencephalopathy. Sequences were derived from PBMCs, sampled from a patient treated with natalizumab. The CDR3 DNA follows: TGTGCCAGCAGCATTACAGGGTCTTCAGGAAACACCATATATTTT. Residues: CASSITGSSGNTIYF.